This TCR beta chain was identified in a study of blood T cell repertoires in COVID-19. Study background: Collection of acute and convalescent COVID-19 samples took place in the United States, Italy and Spain. T cells, B-cell-depleted T cells, or PBMCs supplied cDNA or gDNA.

In assigning cohorts, the study relied on participant-reported clinical history. V dropped 5 bases and J dropped 1; count of bases not matched to a gene: 8. CDR3 length: 16 residues. CDR1 is LNHDA, CDR2 SQIVND, per germline (reference sequence). Using immunoSEQ multiplex PCR, the repertoire was profiled, and TCRdb retains in-frame clones only, with some absent. This table holds about 430,000 clones, 70% to 90% found once. The rearrangement uses TRBV19 and TRBJ2-7; 10 positions agree with TRBD1. The TCR originated in a woman in her thirties with acute COVID-19. Sequenced material: PBMCs or T cells enriched from blood (not recorded which). The chain's CDR3 is CASSLGQGTFSYEQYF. CDR3 DNA: TGTGCCAGTAGTTTGGGACAGGGGACTTTTTCCTACGAGCAGTACTTC.